Shown below are 21 T cell receptor beta chains from a single sample sequenced in a study of OX40 agonist ivuxolimab in advanced cancers. Some clones are missing from TCRdb's copy, which holds only in-frame ones; the method was immunoSEQ multiplex PCR. The sample holds over 55,000 clones; approximately 90% are singletons and the top ten take less than 2.5%. The specimen comprised CD4+ or CD8+ T cells sorted from blood, sampled in a trial of the OX40 agonist ivuxolimab. These TCRs come from an adult with an advanced solid tumor such as melanoma, head and neck, liver or kidney cancer.

The chain has TRBV29-1 and TRBJ2-1; 8 nucleotides line up with TRBD1. Looked up from germline, CDR1 is SQVTM and CDR2 is ANQGSEA. The CDR3 consists of 10 residues. V was pared by 3 bases and J by 14 bases, with 3 bases of the junction left unmatched. The CDR3 DNA reads as TGCAGCGTTGATACAGGGGGAAAGTTCTTC. Encoded protein: CSVDTGGKFF.

The V gene is TRBV7-9, the J gene TRBJ2-7; 10 bases fit TRBD2. Losses at the gene ends were 3 bases for V and 7 bases for J; bases not matched to a gene: 12. This CDR3 region has 16 residues. Per germline, CDR1 SEHNR and CDR2 FQNEAQ (reference sequence). CDR3 residues: CASSFSSVAGGLEQYF. The CDR3 DNA follows: TGTGCCAGCAGCTTTTCCTCTGTAGCGGGGGGCCTGGAGCAGTACTTC.

The chain recombines TRBV19 with TRBJ1-5; 7 bases fit TRBD1. CDR1 and CDR2 from the germline V gene are LNHDA and SQIVND (reference sequence). J was trimmed by 2 bases and V by 7 bases; bases with no gene match: 5. The CDR3 is 14 amino acids. CDR3 sequence reads: CASKQGPGNQPQHF. CDR3 nucleotide sequence: TGTGCCAGTAAACAGGGGCCGGGCAATCAGCCCCAGCATTTT.

This chain uses TRBV6-5 with TRBJ1-6, with TRBD1 as a possible D gene (5 bases). Germline values: CDR1 MNHEY, CDR2 SVGAGI. The CDR3 spans 14 residues. V lost 6 bases and J 9 bases, leaving 15 bases between the germline ends. Here the CDR3 DNA reads TGTGCCAGCAGGGCGGGGAGGGGATCTTCACCCCTCCACTTT. The encoded protein is CASRAGRGSSPLHF.

The CDR3 sequence: CASSLEGRFATNEKLFF. The CDR3 DNA reads as TGTGCCAGCAGCTTAGAAGGGAGGTTTGCAACTAATGAAAAACTGTTTTTT. This chain links TRBV7-9 with TRBJ1-4; D ambiguous. The CDR3 has 17 residues. Germline values: CDR1 SEHNR, CDR2 FQNEAQ (reference sequence). V was cut by 1 base and J by 0 bases, with 12 bases left in between.

The count of this clone is one. The chain joins TRBV5-1 to TRBJ2-5; the D is unclear. The V gene's germline CDR1 is SGHRS and CDR2 YFSETQ. V was shortened by 0 bases and J by 1 base, with 1 base between the two germline ends. This CDR3 region has 12 residues. The CDR3: CASSLAQETQYF. The CDR3 region has the DNA TGCGCCAGCAGCTTGGCCCAAGAGACCCAGTACTTC.

With respect to this clone: Other nucleotide sequences from this sample produce the same CDR3. This sequence joins TRBV7-2 and TRBJ2-7; TRBD1 agrees at 7 bases. Per germline, CDR1 SGHTA and CDR2 FQGNSA. This CDR3 spans 15 amino acids. With V trimmed by 2 bases and J by 6 bases, 10 bases remained unmatched. The CDR3 here is CASSLRGRVGREQYF. The CDR3 coding sequence is TGTGCCAGCAGCTTAAGGGGGCGGGTGGGGCGCGAGCAGTACTTC.

The count of this clone is one. The chain joins TRBV20-1 to TRBJ2-2; D call uncertain. V lost 5 bases, J lost 8 bases, and 9 bases lay in between. CDR1 DFQATT and CDR2 SNEGSKA come from the germline V gene (reference sequence). The CDR3 extends over 11 amino acids. The CDR3 loop reads CSAVKGGELFF. CDR3 DNA: TGCAGTGCTGTTAAGGGAGGGGAGCTGTTTTTT.

This chain uses TRBV7-2 with TRBJ2-1; D tentatively fits TRBD1 or TRBD2 (5 bases each). The ends were cut back, 5 bases at V and 4 bases at J, with 15 bases in the middle. There are 15 residues in the CDR3. Germline assignment: CDR1 SGHTA and CDR2 FQGNSA. For the CDR3, the DNA is TGTGCCAGCAGCGCGACGAGGGGCGGGTACAATGAGCAGTTCTTC. Translating gives CASSATRGGYNEQFF.

This chain uses TRBV6-1 with TRBJ2-7; 7 positions agree with TRBD2. Germline CDR1 and CDR2: MNHNS and SASEGT. V lost 3 bases to trimming and J lost 7 bases; unmatched junction nucleotides: 6. The CDR3 length is 13 residues. The CDR3 nucleotides read TGTGCCAGCAGTGAGGGGGGGTGGAGGGAGCAGTACTTC. As protein: CASSEGGWREQYF.

This clone was observed once. CDR3 nucleotides: TGTGCCAGCAGCCCACACTCGACCGAAAATACAGATACGCAGTATTTT. It is translated as CASSPHSTENTDTQYF. The rearrangement links TRBV6-6 to TRBJ2-3; D gene unclear. V was cut by 6 bases and J by 3 bases, with 19 bases left in between. Looked up from germline, CDR1 is MNHNY and CDR2 is SVGAGI (reference sequence). The CDR3 is 16 residues long.

This clone was detected only once. This chain connects TRBV30 to TRBJ2-2; 7 positions agree with TRBD1. Trimming took 3 bases from V and 6 from J; bases not matched to a gene: 4. CDR3 length equals 13 residues. CDR1 GTSNPN and CDR2 SVGIG come from the germline V gene (reference sequence). CDR3 sequence (DNA): TGTGCCTGGAGAGACCAGGGGGCCGGGGAGCTGTTTTTT. It encodes CAWRDQGAGELFF.

V usage is TRBV5-1 and J usage is TRBJ2-5; D is uncertain. V was clipped by 4 bases and J by 5 bases, with 12 bases between them. CDR1 is SGHRS and CDR2 is YFSETQ in the germline V gene. The CDR3 is 13 amino acids. CDR3 protein: CASSTMTRETQYF. Written as DNA, the CDR3 is TGCGCCAGCAGCACAATGACCCGGGAGACCCAGTACTTC.

V gene TRBV7-9 combines with J gene TRBJ1-3; the match to TRBD1 covers 9 bases. The CDR3 loop spans 16 amino acids. The germline CDR1 and CDR2 sequences are SEHNR and FQNEAQ (reference sequence). V dropped 5 bases and J dropped 5; count of bases not matched to a gene: 10. CDR3 sequence reads: CASSGPTGGERNTIYF. The CDR3 nucleotides are TGTGCCAGCAGCGGGCCGACAGGGGGGGAGAGAAACACCATATATTTT.

The V call is TRBV7-2, the J call TRBJ2-3, with no clear D. Looked up from germline, CDR1 is SGHTA and CDR2 is FQGNSA. CDR3 length equals 14 residues. V lost 1 base and J lost 5, with 10 bases in between. The CDR3 is CASSLGGPQDTQYF. The CDR3 DNA is TGTGCCAGCAGCTTAGGCGGCCCCCAAGATACGCAGTATTTT.

A word on this clone: Other DNA sequences of this sample code for an identical CDR3. The chain uses TRBV5-1 and TRBJ1-1; unclear D gene. The CDR3 totals 13 residues. The germline V gene has CDR1 SGHRS and CDR2 YFSETQ. Deletions cut 2 bases from V and 8 bases from J, with 13 bases between. This chain's CDR3 is CASSLLDGLEAFF. In DNA, the CDR3 is TGCGCCAGCAGCTTACTAGACGGCTTGGAAGCTTTCTTT.

This clone was seen more than once but under ten times. This chain uses TRBV28 with TRBJ2-5; TRBD1 aligns across 11 bases. Germline values: CDR1 MDHEN, CDR2 SYDVKM. The CDR3 covers 18 residues. V trimming: 3 bases; J trimming: 2 bases; junction bases outside the gene matches: 11. In DNA, the CDR3 is TGTGCCAGCAGTTTTAGGAGAGGACAGGGGGCTTCACAAGAGACCCAGTACTTC. Translating it yields CASSFRRGQGASQETQYF. The full variable domain, with the rest looked up from reference TRBV28 and TRBJ2-5, is DVKVTQSSRYLVKRTGEKVFLECVQDMDHENMFWYRQDPGLGLRLIYFSYDVKMKEKGDIPEGYSVSREKKERFSLILESASTNQTSMYLCASSFRRGQGASQETQYFGPGTRLLVL.

This clone was counted once. The V call is TRBV7-2, the J call TRBJ2-4, with a tentative D call TRBD1 (6 bases). The germline V and J ends were trimmed by 5 bases and 3 bases, with 20 bases remaining between them. The CDR3 consists of 17 residues. Germline-derived CDR1 and CDR2 are SGHTA and FQGNSA. The CDR3 nucleotides read TGTGCCAGCAGCCGCGAAAACAGGGTCGCAGACAAAAACATTCAGTACTTC. Encoded protein: CASSRENRVADKNIQYF.

J is TRBJ2-1 and V is TRBV4-2; 13 bases fit TRBD2. V dropped 0 bases and J dropped 7; count of bases not matched to a gene: 3. Per the germline V gene, CDR1 is LGHNA and CDR2 is YNFKEQ. The CDR3 runs 16 residues. In DNA form, the CDR3 reads TGTGCCAGCAGCCAAGAGGGGGGACTAGCGGGAAATGAGCAGTTCTTC. It encodes CASSQEGGLAGNEQFF.

The chain carries TRBV7-2 and TRBJ1-3; D unclear. The CDR3 is 14 residues long. Germline CDR1 reads SGHTA; CDR2 reads FQGNSA. V dropped 5 bases and J dropped 4 bases, with 12 bases sitting between them. The CDR3 bases are TGTGCCAGCAGCAGACAAGCTTCGGGAAACACCATATATTTT. Translation gives CASSRQASGNTIYF.

The chain couples TRBV5-1 to TRBJ2-5, with 7 bases identical to TRBD2. Trimming cost V 7 bases and J 2 bases; bases outside gene matches: 17. Germline CDR1 SGHRS, CDR2 YFSETQ. The CDR3 is 17 amino acids. CDR3 residues: CASGRGAMGGIQETQYF. The CDR3 DNA is TGCGCCAGCGGTCGTGGTGCAATGGGGGGGATACAAGAGACCCAGTACTTC.